What follows are 27 T cell receptor beta chains derived from one specimen sequenced in a study of OX40 agonist ivuxolimab in advanced cancers. The method was immunoSEQ multiplex PCR; TCRdb's version includes in-frame clones alone and lacks a portion of them. The sample shows roughly 50,000 clones, approximately 85% of them seen only once. Material: CD4+ or CD8+ T cells sorted from blood, obtained in a trial of the OX40 agonist ivuxolimab. Receptors originate from an adult with an advanced solid tumor such as melanoma, head and neck, liver or kidney cancer.

This clone appeared a few times. J is TRBJ2-3 and V is TRBV11-2, with D possibly TRBD1 on 6 matching bases. The CDR3 is made up of 17 amino acids. Per the germline V gene, CDR1 is SGHAT and CDR2 is FQNNGV. The V gene lost 2 bases and the J gene lost 0 bases, with 15 bases spanning the gap. The CDR3 is CASSLFATGSSTDTQYF. The CDR3 DNA reads as TGTGCCAGCAGCTTATTCGCGACAGGCTCTAGCACAGATACGCAGTATTTT. The full variable domain, with the rest looked up from reference TRBV11-2 and TRBJ2-3, is EAGVAQSPRYKIIEKRQSVAFWCNPISGHATLYWYQQILGQGPKLLIQFQNNGVVDDSQLPKDRFSAERLKGVDSTLKIQPAKLEDSAVYLCASSLFATGSSTDTQYFGPGTRLTVL.

This sequence joins TRBV5-1 and TRBJ2-2, with no clear D. The length of the CDR3 is 15 residues. Trimming took off 0 bases at V and 0 bases at J, with 6 bases between the two ends. CDR1 is SGHRS, CDR2 YFSETQ, per germline. CDR3 sequence reads: CASSLAGANTGELFF. The CDR3 region has the DNA TGCGCCAGCAGCTTGGCAGGAGCGAACACCGGGGAGCTGTTTTTT.

This chain connects TRBV6-6 to TRBJ1-2, with D maybe TRBD1 (6 bases). The V gene lost 6 bases and the J gene lost 8 bases, with 16 bases spanning the gap. The CDR3 loop spans 13 amino acids. Germline CDR1 and CDR2: MNHNY and SVGAGI (reference sequence). The DNA of the CDR3 is TGTGCCAGCAGCCAAGGGGGGTGGTACGGCTACACCTTC. Protein product: CASSQGGWYGYTF.

This CDR3 is CSARGVHEQYF. CDR3 DNA: TGCAGTGCTCGCGGGGTTCATGAGCAGTACTTC. The genes are TRBV20-1 and TRBJ2-7; tentative D call: TRBD2 (6 bases). There are 11 residues in the CDR3. Germline V gives CDR1 DFQATT, CDR2 SNEGSKA (reference sequence). V lost 5 bases and J 7 bases, leaving 12 bases between the germline ends.

The rearrangement links TRBV7-9 to TRBJ1-4, with D unclear. This CDR3 has 15 amino acids. Germline V gene lookup returns CDR1 SEHNR and CDR2 FQNEAQ (reference sequence). V lost 1 base to trimming and J lost 7 bases, with 13 bases between them. CDR3 nucleotide sequence: TGTGCCAGCAGCTTAGATCCACGTTCGGGTGAAAAACTGTTTTTT. Amino acid sequence: CASSLDPRSGEKLFF.

V gene TRBV6-5 combines with J gene TRBJ2-1, with TRBD2 matching 12 bases. From germline, CDR1 is MNHEY and CDR2 SVGAGI. This CDR3 comprises 16 residues. The V segment lost 5 bases and the J segment 5 bases; nucleotides outside the gene matches: 7. The CDR3 sequence: CASSNLGLAGDNEQFF. In DNA form, the CDR3 reads TGTGCCAGCAGTAACTTGGGACTAGCGGGCGACAATGAGCAGTTCTTC.

J is TRBJ1-5 and V is TRBV19; the match to TRBD1 covers 7 bases. The CDR3 extends over 17 amino acids. Germline V lookup: CDR1 LNHDA, CDR2 SQIVND (reference sequence). V lost 1 base to trimming and J lost 3 bases; unmatched junction nucleotides: 9. The CDR3 DNA follows: TGTGCCAGTAGTATAGGGAATCAGGGGGTAAACAATCAGCCCCAGCATTTT. It encodes CASSIGNQGVNNQPQHF.

As DNA, the CDR3 is TGTGCCAGCGGCCTCGTACAGGGGGCGAAAGAGCAGTACTTC. Encoded protein: CASGLVQGAKEQYF. The V gene is TRBV28, the J gene TRBJ2-5; 9 bases map to TRBD1. V lost 8 bases and J lost 11; bases outside the gene matches: 15. There are 14 residues in the CDR3. Germline values: CDR1 MDHEN, CDR2 SYDVKM.

The rearrangement joins TRBV19 to TRBJ2-7, with 7 bases matching TRBD2. CDR1 and CDR2 (germline): LNHDA, SQIVND (reference sequence). This CDR3 has 13 residues. The junction had 6 bases not matched to a gene; V was cut back by 8 bases and J by 2 bases. The CDR3 coding sequence is TGTGCCAGTTCTCGGGGGGTCCCCTACGAGCAGTACTTC. As protein: CASSRGVPYEQYF.

The chain employs TRBV19 and TRBJ2-3; D not certain. Trimming took off 5 bases at V and 9 bases at J, with 18 bases between the two ends. Germline values: CDR1 LNHDA, CDR2 SQIVND (reference sequence). CDR3 size: 14 residues. This CDR3 is CASSQLLKVGTQYF. The CDR3 DNA reads as TGTGCCAGTAGTCAATTACTTAAAGTTGGCACGCAGTATTTT. The full variable domain, completed using reference TRBV19 and TRBJ2-3, is DGGITQSPKYLFRKEGQNVTLSCEQNLNHDAMYWYRQDPGQGLRLIYYSQIVNDFQKGDIAEGYSVSREKKESFPLTVTSAQKNPTAFYLCASSQLLKVGTQYFGPGTRLTVL.

V usage is TRBV14 and J usage is TRBJ2-1; 8 bases are a match to TRBD2. The CDR3 length is 18 residues. Germline V CDR1 and CDR2: SGHDN, FVKESK. Trimming took 3 bases from V and 5 from J; bases not matched to a gene: 15. The CDR3 DNA follows: TGTGCCAGCAGCCACGAAATACGGGCAGCGGGAGTTCACAATGAGCAGTTCTTC. Translating gives CASSHEIRAAGVHNEQFF.

This clone was counted a single time. The chain has TRBV11-2 and TRBJ2-1; D uncertain. V shed 4 bases and J shed 5 bases, with 15 bases lying between them. The CDR3 sequence is 15 residues long. Germline V gene data show CDR1 as SGHAT and CDR2 as FQNNGV. CDR3 sequence reads: CASSSHGPLNNEQFF. CDR3 in DNA: TGTGCCAGCAGCTCACACGGACCCTTAAACAATGAGCAGTTCTTC.

The DNA for the CDR3 is TGTGCCAGCAGGATAGACAGTTTCTCTGGAAACACCATATATTTT. Its protein is CASRIDSFSGNTIYF. This chain joins TRBV6-1 and TRBJ1-3; weak D call: TRBD1 (5 bases). CDR3 size: 15 residues. Per the germline V gene, CDR1 is MNHNS and CDR2 is SASEGT. Trimming stripped 6 bases from V and 0 bases from J, with 12 bases between.

This clone is labeled as medium-sized. V and J are TRBV5-6 and TRBJ1-4; no clear D. CDR1 SGHDT and CDR2 YYEEEE come from the germline V gene. The V gene lost 5 bases and the J gene lost 7 bases, with 15 bases spanning the gap. The CDR3 is made up of 14 amino acids. DNA of the CDR3: TGTGCCAGCAGTCATCAAGTTTTGAGTGAAAAACTGTTTTTT. Protein product: CASSHQVLSEKLFF.

V is TRBV19 and J is TRBJ1-1; no clear D gene. This CDR3 contains 16 residues. Germline values: CDR1 LNHDA, CDR2 SQIVND (reference sequence). With 4 bases removed from V and 1 base from J, the gap between germline ends came to 16 bases. Here the CDR3 DNA reads TGTGCCAGTAGTACGCTCGCCGGGAGCCCGAACACTGAAGCTTTCTTT. Encoded protein: CASSTLAGSPNTEAFF.

The rearrangement uses TRBV18 and TRBJ1-4; 7 bases are shared with TRBD1. Germline CDR1 and CDR2: KGHSH and LQKENI. The CDR3 length is 15 residues. V trimming: 0 bases; J trimming: 4 bases; junction bases outside the gene matches: 2. CDR3 loop: CASSPPGTDNEKLFF. The CDR3 DNA reads TGTGCCAGCTCACCACCGGGGACAGATAATGAAAAACTGTTTTTT.

The chain links TRBV19 to TRBJ1-1; 9 bases map to TRBD1. V gave up 5 bases and J gave up 5 bases; unmatched junction bases: 3. The CDR3 consists of 13 residues. Germline V lookup: CDR1 LNHDA, CDR2 SQIVND (reference sequence). The CDR3, as DNA: TGTGCCAGTAGTCCGACAGGGGGGACTGAAGCTTTCTTT. The encoded protein is CASSPTGGTEAFF. The variable domain in full, completed from reference TRBV19 and TRBJ1-1, reads DGGITQSPKYLFRKEGQNVTLSCEQNLNHDAMYWYRQDPGQGLRLIYYSQIVNDFQKGDIAEGYSVSREKKESFPLTVTSAQKNPTAFYLCASSPTGGTEAFFGQGTRLTVV.

V and J are TRBV7-2 and TRBJ2-7; D is tentatively TRBD1 or TRBD2 (6 bases each). The V and J ends lost 2 bases and 12 bases respectively, with 26 bases between them. There are 16 residues in the CDR3. From germline, CDR1 is SGHTA and CDR2 FQGNSA. The CDR3 loop reads CASSLYGGLQGSPPYF. CDR3 sequence (DNA): TGTGCCAGCAGCTTATACGGGGGCCTACAGGGTTCCCCACCGTACTTC. The full variable domain, its missing parts supplied by reference TRBV7-2 and TRBJ2-7, is GAGVSQSPSNKVTEKGKDVELRCDPISGHTALYWYRQSLGQGLEFLIYFQGNSAPDKSGLPSDRFSAERTGGSVSTLTIQRTQQEDSAVYLCASSLYGGLQGSPPYFGPGTRLTVT.

The rearrangement links TRBV5-5 to TRBJ1-5; D is unclear. Per the germline V gene, CDR1 is SGHKS and CDR2 is YYEKEE (reference sequence). The length of the CDR3 is 17 residues. Trimming left V 4 bases short and J 2 bases short, with 19 bases between. The CDR3 loop is CASSPQEGFWGNQPQHF. The CDR3 bases are TGTGCCAGCAGCCCCCAAGAGGGCTTTTGGGGCAATCAGCCCCAGCATTTT.

The chain carries TRBV11-2 and TRBJ1-4, with a possible D match to TRBD1 (5 bases). The germline CDR1 and CDR2 sequences are SGHAT and FQNNGV. The CDR3 sequence is 15 residues long. Trimming pared 2 bases from V and 0 bases from J, leaving 7 bases between. CDR3 in amino acids: CASSLMGATNEKLFF. CDR3 nucleotides: TGTGCCAGCAGCTTAATGGGGGCAACTAATGAAAAACTGTTTTTT.

The rearrangement joins TRBV7-2 to TRBJ2-3; 7 bases fit TRBD2. Germline CDR1 reads SGHTA; CDR2 reads FQGNSA. This CDR3 has 16 residues. V lost 2 bases, J lost 2 bases, and 7 bases stayed unmatched. The DNA for the CDR3 is TGTGCCAGCAGCTTATCCCTAGCGGCCGCCACAGATACGCAGTATTTT. Protein: CASSLSLAAATDTQYF.

The chain combines TRBV11-3 with TRBJ2-2; weak D call: TRBD1 (7 bases). Germline CDR1 is SGHNT and CDR2 is YENEEA. The CDR3 spans 17 residues. With 1 base removed from V and 4 bases from J, the gap between germline ends came to 16 bases. CDR3 bases: TGTGCCAGCAGCTTAGCTGGAGGGGGCGAAGGCACCGGGGAGCTGTTTTTT. This encodes CASSLAGGGEGTGELFF. Full variable domain (outside the CDR3, taken from reference TRBV11-3 and TRBJ2-2): EAGVVQSPRYKIIEKKQPVAFWCNPISGHNTLYWYLQNLGQGPELLIRYENEEAVDDSQLPKDRFSAERLKGVDSTLKIQPAELGDSAVYLCASSLAGGGEGTGELFFGEGSRLTVL.

This clone has only one observation. The CDR3 spells CASSVQGEKLFF. The CDR3 DNA is TGTGCCAGCAGCGTACAGGGTGAAAAACTGTTTTTT. The rearrangement uses TRBV9 and TRBJ1-4; D possibly corresponds to TRBD1 (5 bases). The CDR3 runs 12 residues. Deletions cut 1 base from V and 7 bases from J, with 5 bases between. Germline CDR1 and CDR2: SGDLS and YYNGEE.

This clone was recorded once. The chain combines TRBV6-5 with TRBJ1-1; D not certain. The CDR3 extends over 14 amino acids. CDR1 is MNHEY, CDR2 SVGAGI, per germline. The V end lost 6 bases, the J end lost 1 base, and 12 bases lay between the germline ends. CDR3 coding DNA: TGTGCCAGCAGACTAACTGGGGAGAACACTGAAGCTTTCTTT. Translating it yields CASRLTGENTEAFF.

The rearrangement joins TRBV2 to TRBJ1-1; the D is unclear. CDR3 size: 15 residues. Trimming cost V 4 bases and J 8 bases, with 20 bases left between them. The germline V gene has CDR1 SNHLY and CDR2 FYNNEI. The CDR3 nucleotides read TGTGCCAGCAGTGGTCCCCGGGCAGGCACCTTAGAAGCTTTCTTT. It specifies CASSGPRAGTLEAFF.

J is TRBJ2-7 and V is TRBV10-1; D possibly corresponds to TRBD2 (5 bases). V was shortened by 0 bases and J by 6 bases, with 9 bases between the two germline ends. The CDR3 sequence is 13 residues long. Germline CDR1 reads WNHNN; CDR2 reads SYGVQD (reference sequence). The CDR3: CASSESGGSEQYF. The CDR3 DNA reads TGCGCCAGCAGTGAGTCGGGCGGGTCCGAGCAGTACTTC.

The chain has TRBV6-6 and TRBJ1-2, with D uncertain. The CDR3 consists of 13 residues. The V gene lost 6 bases and the J gene lost 1 base, with 9 bases spanning the gap. The V gene's germline CDR1 is MNHNY and CDR2 SVGAGI (reference sequence). The CDR3 bases are TGTGCCAGCAGCCGGGCCCTTAACTATGGCTACACCTTC. It codes for CASSRALNYGYTF.